One and the same sample provided the 2 T cell receptor beta chains below, sequenced in a study of cytomegalovirus exposure and HLA in healthy donors. The method was immunoSEQ multiplex PCR; TCRdb's version includes in-frame clones alone and lacks a portion of them. The sample lists approximately 150,000 clones; around nine tenths were seen once. Sequenced sample: PBMCs. The receptors shown here come from a man between 18 and 35 years old in good health and CMV-seropositive.

This chain links TRBV5-6 with TRBJ2-2; no clear D. Deletions cut 1 base from V and 5 bases from J, with 6 bases between. Germline V lookup: CDR1 SGHDT, CDR2 YYEEEE. The CDR3 loop spans 13 amino acids. The DNA of the CDR3 is TGTGCCAGCAGCTTGACAAGTACCGGGGAGCTGTTTTTT. Its protein is CASSLTSTGELFF.

This clone came up once. The rearrangement links TRBV15 to TRBJ1-3; no clear D gene. V lost 0 bases and J lost 9, with 9 bases in between. Germline CDR1 reads LNHNV; CDR2 reads YYDKDF (reference sequence). This CDR3 is built from 13 residues. This CDR3 reads CATSRDGGSTIYF. The CDR3, as DNA: TGTGCCACCAGCAGAGATGGCGGGAGCACCATATATTTT. Full variable domain (rest looked up from reference TRBV15 and TRBJ1-3): DAMVIQNPRYQVTQFGKPVTLSCSQTLNHNVMYWYQQKSSQAPKLLFHYYDKDFNNEADTPDNFQSRRPNTSFCFLDIRSPGLGDTAMYLCATSRDGGSTIYFGEGSWLTVV.